This T cell receptor (beta chain) was observed in a study of CD8+ T cells in alopecia areata. Study summary: Patients in the study were on tofacitinib for 6 to 18 months, then off it for 6 months. The study's findings and limits: Many expanded lesional clones persisted in scalp and blood during tofacitinib. Tofacitinib significantly lowered scalp clonality and expanded CD8+ clones among the top 100.

Of note for this clone: Its antigen is not known.

RNA extraction was followed by reverse transcription into cDNA, which acted as the sequencing template. Clones were sequenced by immunoSEQ multiplex PCR, and TCRdb holds only the in-frame ones, with some missing. Of about 140,000 clones listed, 86% are singletons. This sample's treatment: oral pan-JAK inhibitor, 5-10 mg twice daily. PBMCs yielded sorted CD4+ and CD8+ T cells. This clonotype was obtained from a human donor with alopecia areata. Sample: CD8+ T cells sorted from blood, taken at week 4, from a patient treated with tofacitinib.

CDR3 in amino acids: CASSLDPNEQYF. As DNA, the CDR3 is TGCGCCAGCAGCTTGGACCCAAACGAGCAGTACTTC. This sequence joins TRBV5-1 and TRBJ2-7; D call uncertain. Trimming shortened V by 0 bases and J by 5 bases, and 6 bases separated the two germline ends. CDR1 is SGHRS and CDR2 is YFSETQ in the germline V gene. The CDR3 is made up of 12 amino acids.